This T cell receptor beta chain was sequenced in a study of T cell repertoires in cytomegalovirus infection. Study-level information: Public TCR beta signatures indicated both CMV infection and matching HLA type. General study findings and limits: The study identified carriers of CMV plus the relevant HLA from cumulative public TCR beta family frequency. Clonotypes of TCR beta that were HLA-C-restricted and CMV-specific dominated the ex vivo response.

The CDR3 spans 12 residues. Germline CDR1 MNHGY, CDR2 SAAAGT. Trimming removed 8 bases from V and 0 bases from J, with 4 bases in between. In this sample, this clonotype turned up a few times. The antigen remains undetermined. MiXCR was run by TCRdb on the reads, yielding one entry per CDR3 protein. This sample yields some 240,000 distinct CDR3 sequences, of which approximately 15% are seen a single time; around 47% belongs to the top ten. This receptor was obtained from a human donor in good health (CMV status not recorded). Some clones in this sample may be carry-over from other donors' samples. Sequenced: CD8+ T cells from PBMCs. This chain joins TRBV6-8 and TRBJ2-2; D not resolved. The CDR3 loop is CASLANTGELFF. The CDR3 DNA follows: TGTGCCAGCCTAGCGAACACCGGGGAGCTGTTTTTT.